The 14 T cell receptor beta chains reported below all come from one sample, sequenced in a study of T cell changes during pregnancy in multiple sclerosis. TCRdb's table, derived via immunoSEQ multiplex PCR, lists solely in-frame clones and lacks some. The sample yields approximately 63,000 clones, roughly 92% seen once. The sequencing here drew on peripheral blood, taken in the third trimester of pregnancy. The receptor source for this set is a female donor in good health, enrolled as a control in a pregnancy study.

The rearrangement joins TRBV30 to TRBJ1-2; 7 bases match TRBD1. This CDR3 is built from 13 residues. The germline gives CDR1 GTSNPN, CDR2 SVGIG (reference sequence). V shed 2 bases and J 7 bases; nucleotides not matched to a gene: 7. CDR3 protein: CAWSRQGFSGYTF. DNA of the CDR3: TGTGCCTGGAGTCGACAGGGATTCAGTGGCTACACCTTC.

The genes are TRBV29-1 and TRBJ2-7; a weak D match, TRBD1 (6 bases). This CDR3 region has 14 residues. Germline CDR1 SQVTM, CDR2 ANQGSEA. The V gene lost 1 base and the J gene lost 9 bases, with 19 bases spanning the gap. In DNA form, the CDR3 reads TGCAGCGTTGAAGCGGGGCAGGGGATAGTCGGGCAGTACTTC. Translated: CSVEAGQGIVGQYF.

The chain employs TRBV11-2 and TRBJ1-1; a possible D gene is TRBD1 (5 bases). The CDR3 extends over 16 amino acids. Germline values: CDR1 SGHAT, CDR2 FQNNGV. The V gene lost 1 base and the J gene lost 1 base, with 13 bases spanning the gap. DNA of the CDR3: TGTGCCAGCAGCTTAGCCCCAGGGCGTTGGAACACTGAAGCTTTCTTT. Protein sequence: CASSLAPGRWNTEAFF.

Only a few counts were recorded for this clone. The CDR3 spells CAWARVSISATNEKLFF. The CDR3, as DNA: TGTGCCTGGGCTCGGGTCTCCATATCAGCAACTAATGAAAAACTGTTTTTT. This chain connects TRBV30 to TRBJ1-4; unclear D gene. Trimming took 5 bases from V and 0 from J, leaving 19 bases between them. The length of the CDR3 is 17 residues. Germline assignment: CDR1 GTSNPN and CDR2 SVGIG (reference sequence).

The J gene is TRBJ2-1, the V gene TRBV7-8, with D possibly TRBD1 on 6 matching bases. From germline, CDR1 is SGHVS and CDR2 FQNEAQ. CDR3 length equals 13 residues. V was shortened by 5 bases and J by 6 bases, with 11 bases between the two germline ends. The CDR3 loop is CASSNVRGNEQFF. As DNA, the CDR3 is TGTGCCAGCAGCAACGTCAGGGGCAATGAGCAGTTCTTC.

The V gene is TRBV30, the J gene TRBJ2-7; D is perhaps TRBD1 (5 bases). V lost 6 bases and J lost 2, with 11 bases in between. CDR1 is GTSNPN, CDR2 SVGIG, per germline (reference sequence). CDR3 length: 12 amino acids. The CDR3 protein is CACGQNPYEQYF. DNA of the CDR3: TGTGCCTGCGGACAAAACCCCTACGAGCAGTACTTC. Full variable domain (rest looked up from reference TRBV30 and TRBJ2-7): SQTIHQWPATLVQPVGSPLSLECTVEGTSNPNLYWYRQAAGRGLQLLFYSVGIGQISSEVPQNLSASRPQDRQFILSSKKLLLSDSGFYLCACGQNPYEQYFGPGTRLTVT.

The chain links TRBV6-6 to TRBJ1-5; D uncertain. The CDR3 consists of 16 residues. Germline CDR1 is MNHNY and CDR2 is SVGAGI (reference sequence). Trimming cost V 0 bases and J 7 bases, with 16 bases left between them. The CDR3 loop reads CASSYSTGQTSQPQHF. The CDR3 coding sequence is TGTGCCAGCAGTTACTCGACTGGCCAGACTAGCCAGCCCCAGCATTTT.

The rearrangement links TRBV4-2 to TRBJ2-5; D gene ambiguous. The length of the CDR3 is 14 residues. The germline V and J ends were trimmed by 3 bases and 5 bases, with 13 bases remaining between them. In germline, CDR1 is LGHNA, CDR2 YNFKEQ. The CDR3 DNA is TGTGCCAGCAGCCATGGCCCCCTCCCCGAGACCCAGTACTTC. Translation gives CASSHGPLPETQYF.

The chain has TRBV12-5 and TRBJ1-4, with D perhaps TRBD1 (5 bases). The germline V gene has CDR1 LGHNT and CDR2 FRNRAP. This CDR3 comprises 13 residues. Trimming removed 7 bases from V and 8 bases from J, with 14 bases in between. The CDR3: CASAGLAGEKLFF. CDR3 in DNA: TGTGCTAGTGCAGGGTTGGCGGGGGAAAAACTGTTTTTT.

The rearrangement uses TRBV6-6 and TRBJ1-1; 8 bases map to TRBD1. The CDR3 covers 14 residues. Germline assignment: CDR1 MNHNY and CDR2 SVGAGI (reference sequence). V dropped 5 bases and J dropped 5; count of bases not matched to a gene: 7. The CDR3 DNA is TGTGCCAGCAGTCGGACAGGGACGGAGACTGAAGCTTTCTTT. Translated: CASSRTGTETEAFF.

V is TRBV11-2 and J is TRBJ2-7; TRBD2 agrees at 10 bases. This CDR3 spans 19 amino acids. Unmatched junction bases numbered 19, after V lost 2 bases and J lost 6 bases. Germline V CDR1 and CDR2: SGHAT, FQNNGV. This CDR3 is CASSLKSSGSHGNLGEQYF. The DNA for the CDR3 is TGTGCCAGCAGCTTAAAGTCTAGCGGGAGCCACGGTAATTTGGGCGAGCAGTACTTC.

This chain joins TRBV27 and TRBJ2-1, with a weak D call TRBD1 (5 bases). Germline values: CDR1 MNHEY, CDR2 SMNVEV (reference sequence). CDR3 length equals 11 residues. Between the trimmed V and J ends, which lost 11 bases and 4 bases, there was a span of 9 bases. The CDR3 is CAVGQYNEQFF. The CDR3 DNA sequence: TGTGCCGTCGGACAATACAATGAGCAGTTCTTC.

V usage is TRBV30 and J usage is TRBJ2-7; 8 nucleotides line up with TRBD1. CDR1 and CDR2 from the germline V gene are GTSNPN and SVGIG (reference sequence). The V gene end was trimmed by 3 bases and the J gene end by 6 bases; junction bases not matched to a gene: 16. This CDR3 is built from 16 residues. The CDR3 nucleotides are TGTGCCTGGAGAGAAACAGGGGGTAGTTCCATGTCCGAGCAGTACTTC. This translates into CAWRETGGSSMSEQYF.

This sequence joins TRBV6-5 and TRBJ2-3, with D uncertain. The CDR3 spans 14 residues. V gave up 0 bases and J gave up 4 bases, with 8 bases separating them. Germline V gives CDR1 MNHEY, CDR2 SVGAGI. Written as DNA, the CDR3 is TGTGCCAGCAGTTACTCGAGTACTGCAGATACGCAGTATTTT. Its translation is CASSYSSTADTQYF.